The T cell receptor beta chain under discussion was sequenced for a study of T-cell memory formation after mild COVID-19. Study as a whole: TCR clusters showed largely donor specificity.

In this sample, this clonotype turned up once. What it binds is not known. The CDR3 has 14 amino acids. V was shortened by 0 bases and J by 7 bases, with 11 bases between the two germline ends. Germline V gene data show CDR1 as SGHRS and CDR2 as YFSETQ. Study findings and constraints: Clones which contracted sat mainly in CM and EM if CD4+, and in EMRA if CD8+.

TCRalpha and TCRbeta libraries used 5'RACE with constant-segment primers and UMIs. MiXCR was run by TCRdb on the 5' RACE reads, yielding one entry per CDR3 protein. The table has almost 250,000 distinct CDR3 sequences, 15% seen once. The chain has TRBV5-1 and TRBJ1-5; D possibly corresponds to TRBD1 (6 bases). Source material: PBMCs or a T cell subset sorted from them (not recorded which). This TCR derives from an adult woman who had mild COVID-19 (a few samples of this study predate the infection). Cell type and time point are not known. The CDR3 DNA is TGCGCCAGCAGCTTGGGGGGGGCGGACCAGCCCCAGCATTTT. This gives the protein CASSLGGADQPQHF.